This entry lists 32 T cell receptor beta chains sequenced from one sample in a study of shared clonotypes between healthy human individuals. TCRdb's table, derived via immunoSEQ multiplex PCR, lists solely in-frame clones and lacks some. In the table there are about a million clones, about 80% of which are singletons. Sequenced sample: memory CD4+ T cells from PBMCs. Subset reported: CD45RA-negative fraction. The receptor source for this set is a young man in good health. Some clones in this sample may be carry-over from other donors' samples.

This clone was seen just once. The chain employs TRBV12-5 and TRBJ2-3, with a tentative D call TRBD1 (6 bases). CDR1 and CDR2 from the germline V gene are LGHNT and FRNRAP. The CDR3 consists of 14 residues. Trimming shortened V by 4 bases and J by 0 bases, and 8 bases separated the two germline ends. CDR3 in DNA: TGTGCTAGTGGTTCGGACAGAAGCACAGATACGCAGTATTTT. The encoded protein is CASGSDRSTDTQYF.

This clone was seen a few times. J is TRBJ1-5 and V is TRBV28; tentative D call: TRBD1 (6 bases). V lost 6 bases to trimming and J lost 2 bases, with 14 bases between them. Looked up from germline, CDR1 is MDHEN and CDR2 is SYDVKM. The CDR3 covers 15 residues. This CDR3 reads CASSPQGPRNQPQHF. The CDR3 bases are TGTGCCAGCAGCCCACAGGGACCGCGCAATCAGCCCCAGCATTTT. Based on the CDR3 plus reference TRBV28 and TRBJ1-5, the full variable domain is DVKVTQSSRYLVKRTGEKVFLECVQDMDHENMFWYRQDPGLGLRLIYFSYDVKMKEKGDIPEGYSVSREKKERFSLILESASTNQTSMYLCASSPQGPRNQPQHFGDGTRLSIL.

This clone appeared once. The rearrangement links TRBV4-1 to TRBJ2-3, with D maybe TRBD2 (7 bases). V lost 3 bases and J lost 2, with 15 bases in between. The CDR3 spans 16 residues. CDR1 and CDR2 from the germline V gene are MGHRA and YSYEKL. CDR3 protein: CASSQGGTPNTDTQYF. CDR3 coding DNA: TGCGCCAGCAGCCAGGGGGGGACACCAAACACAGATACGCAGTATTTT.

The genes are TRBV7-3 and TRBJ2-1, with D unresolved. The CDR3 runs 15 residues. Germline values: CDR1 SGHTA, CDR2 FQGTGA. V lost 5 bases and J 8 bases, leaving 19 bases between the germline ends. CDR3 in amino acids: CASSAGPNPPDEQFF. For the CDR3, the DNA is TGTGCCAGCAGCGCTGGGCCCAACCCACCCGATGAGCAGTTCTTC. The whole variable domain, filled in from reference TRBV7-3 and TRBJ2-1, reads GAGVSQTPSNKVTEKGKYVELRCDPISGHTALYWYRQSLGQGPEFLIYFQGTGAADDSGLPNDRFFAVRPEGSVSTLKIQRTERGDSAVYLCASSAGPNPPDEQFFGPGTRLTVL.

This clone turned up a few times. This could be a read error, since a much larger clone is one nucleotide away. This chain uses TRBV7-9 with TRBJ1-5, with D unclear. V was shortened by 1 base and J by 6 bases, with 4 bases between the two germline ends. Germline CDR1 SEHNR, CDR2 FQNEAQ (reference sequence). The CDR3 extends over 12 amino acids. The CDR3 region has the DNA TGTGCCAGCAGCTTAGACAGTCAGCCCCAGCATTTT. Its protein is CASSLDSQPQHF.

The rearrangement joins TRBV2 to TRBJ2-2; 8 bases are shared with TRBD1. There are 15 residues in the CDR3. Germline CDR1 is SNHLY and CDR2 is FYNNEI. The trim removed 6 bases at V and 4 bases at J, leaving 7 bases unmatched. CDR3 in amino acids: CASRMDRAGTGELFF. The CDR3 DNA reads as TGTGCCAGCAGAATGGACAGGGCCGGCACCGGGGAGCTGTTTTTT.

This clone was observed a single time. The rearrangement joins TRBV7-8 to TRBJ2-2; D uncertain. Per the germline V gene, CDR1 is SGHVS and CDR2 is FQNEAQ. The CDR3 has 12 residues. The V gene lost 6 bases and the J gene lost 5 bases, with 7 bases spanning the gap. The CDR3 protein is CASRVRTGELFF. The CDR3 nucleotides read TGTGCCAGCAGGGTCAGGACCGGGGAGCTGTTTTTT.

This chain uses TRBV7-2 with TRBJ2-5; possibly TRBD1 or TRBD2 for D (5 bases each). Trimming took 3 bases from V and 0 from J, leaving 11 bases between them. Germline loops: CDR1 SGHTA, CDR2 FQGNSA. The CDR3 contains 15 residues. CDR3 DNA sequence: TGTGCCAGCAGCTTGAACGGGGCGTACCAAGAGACCCAGTACTTC. Translation gives CASSLNGAYQETQYF.

This clone was detected a few times. The rearrangement links TRBV19 to TRBJ2-2; D call uncertain. In germline, CDR1 is LNHDA, CDR2 SQIVND (reference sequence). V shed 2 bases and J shed 0 bases, with 10 bases lying between them. CDR3 size: 16 residues. This CDR3 is CASSIPGGTNTGELFF. In nucleotides, the CDR3 is TGTGCCAGTAGTATACCGGGCGGCACGAACACCGGGGAGCTGTTTTTT.

The chain joins TRBV25-1 to TRBJ2-5; TRBD1 agrees at 7 bases. This CDR3 spans 14 amino acids. Trimming removed 5 bases from V and 5 bases from J; junction bases left unmatched: 8. Per germline, CDR1 MGHDK and CDR2 SYGVNS. CDR3 in amino acids: CASSQSTGIETQYF. The CDR3 DNA sequence: TGTGCCAGCAGTCAATCGACAGGGATCGAGACCCAGTACTTC.

The chain links TRBV5-1 to TRBJ2-1, with a tentative D call TRBD2 (6 bases). Trimming removed 3 bases at V and 5 bases at J, with 12 bases between. The CDR3 totals 14 residues. In germline, CDR1 is SGHRS, CDR2 YFSETQ. CDR3 bases: TGCGCCAGCAGCTCCGGGGGAGGTAACAATGAGCAGTTCTTC. Its translation: CASSSGGGNNEQFF.

A remark on this clone: This same CDR3 is encoded by further DNA sequences in the sample. The CDR3, as DNA: TGTGCCAGCTCACCACGACTAGCGGACACCGGGGAGCTGTTTTTT. This sequence encodes CASSPRLADTGELFF. V gene TRBV18 combines with J gene TRBJ2-2; TRBD2 aligns across 9 bases. The CDR3 runs 15 residues. V lost 1 base and J lost 3; bases outside the gene matches: 0. Germline-derived CDR1 and CDR2 are KGHSH and LQKENI.

The chain carries TRBV18 and TRBJ1-5, with a tentative D call TRBD1 (5 bases). This CDR3 spans 19 amino acids. V gave up 3 bases and J gave up 0 bases, with 21 bases separating them. CDR1 is KGHSH, CDR2 LQKENI, per germline. The CDR3 bases are TGTGCCAGCTCACCGTACGGATTGACAGCATATAATAGCAATCAGCCCCAGCATTTT. This codes for CASSPYGLTAYNSNQPQHF.

The chain uses TRBV6-5 and TRBJ2-4; 7 positions match TRBD1. CDR3 size: 13 residues. Germline V CDR1 and CDR2: MNHEY, SVGAGI. V gave up 2 bases and J gave up 8 bases; unmatched junction bases: 3. The CDR3 sequence: CASSYPGTDIQYF. In DNA, the CDR3 is TGTGCCAGCAGTTACCCCGGGACAGACATTCAGTACTTC.

The V gene is TRBV28, the J gene TRBJ2-7; 7 nucleotides align to TRBD2. The CDR3 runs 17 residues. V trimming: 3 bases; J trimming: 0 bases; junction bases outside the gene matches: 11. Germline V CDR1 and CDR2: MDHEN, SYDVKM. The DNA for the CDR3 is TGTGCCAGCAGTTTTTTCCTAGCGGCCATTAGCTCCTACGAGCAGTACTTC. This gives the protein CASSFFLAAISSYEQYF.

The count of this clone is one. The chain links TRBV7-8 to TRBJ1-2, with D possibly TRBD1 on 6 matching bases. This CDR3 contains 13 residues. Germline V CDR1 and CDR2: SGHVS, FQNEAQ. V lost 5 bases and J 4 bases, leaving 11 bases between the germline ends. CDR3 DNA: TGTGCCAGCAGCCATAACAGGGCCTATGGCTACACCTTC. It is translated as CASSHNRAYGYTF.

The chain couples TRBV5-8 to TRBJ2-7; D is possibly TRBD1 (6 bases). Trimming removed 0 bases at V and 6 bases at J, with 13 bases between. The CDR3 is 14 residues long. Germline values: CDR1 SGHTS, CDR2 YDEGEE. CDR3 residues: CASSLGWLGGEQYF. CDR3 in DNA: TGTGCCAGCAGCTTGGGTTGGTTAGGGGGCGAGCAGTACTTC.

The rearrangement joins TRBV21-1 to TRBJ1-2. TRBV21-1 is given as a pseudogene. This CDR3 is built from 12 residues. Here the CDR3 DNA reads TGTGCCAGCAGCAAAGGGCGGAATGGCTACACCTTC. Translated: CASSKGRNGYTF.

V is TRBV6-5 and J is TRBJ2-1; 7 nucleotides match TRBD1. Germline loops: CDR1 MNHEY, CDR2 SVGAGI. The trim removed 7 bases at V and 7 bases at J, leaving 13 bases unmatched. The CDR3 loop spans 15 amino acids. The CDR3 region has the DNA TGTGCCAGCACCCAGACGACAGGGTTTTTGAATGAGCAGTTCTTC. It translates to CASTQTTGFLNEQFF.

This clone was seen a few times. The chain recombines TRBV30 with TRBJ1-4; the match to TRBD1 covers 7 bases. The CDR3 totals 13 residues. Germline V gene sequence: CDR1 GTSNPN, CDR2 SVGIG (reference sequence). With 7 bases clipped from V and 4 bases from J, the junction kept 6 bases outside the gene matches. The CDR3: CASPGQSNEKLFF. CDR3 DNA: TGTGCCTCACCGGGACAGAGTAATGAAAAACTGTTTTTT.

The chain uses TRBV7-2 and TRBJ1-5; D is unclear. The CDR3 covers 13 residues. Germline CDR1 is SGHTA and CDR2 is FQGNSA. Trimming removed 6 bases at V and 0 bases at J, with 6 bases between. The CDR3 nucleotides are TGTGCCAGCAGTCCCGGTAGCAATCAGCCCCAGCATTTT. Its protein is CASSPGSNQPQHF.

The chain uses TRBV11-2 and TRBJ2-5, with unresolved D. The germline V gene has CDR1 SGHAT and CDR2 FQNNGV. The length of the CDR3 is 12 residues. V lost 4 bases to trimming and J lost 0 bases, with 3 bases between them. As DNA, the CDR3 is TGTGCCAGCAGCTCCGACCAAGAGACCCAGTACTTC. The encoded protein is CASSSDQETQYF.

V and J are TRBV5-6 and TRBJ2-3; TRBD2 aligns across 11 bases. J gave up 2 bases and V 3 bases, and 11 bases lay outside the gene matches. This CDR3 contains 18 residues. CDR1 and CDR2 (germline): SGHDT, YYEEEE. The CDR3 reads CASSSTSGNASDTDTQYF. In DNA form, the CDR3 reads TGTGCCAGCAGCTCGACTAGCGGGAACGCTTCGGACACAGATACGCAGTATTTT.

The rearrangement links TRBV7-8 to TRBJ2-7; tentatively, D is TRBD1 or TRBD2 (6 bases each). CDR3 length: 15 residues. The V gene lost 3 bases and the J gene lost 0 bases, with 12 bases spanning the gap. Per the germline V gene, CDR1 is SGHVS and CDR2 is FQNEAQ. CDR3 sequence (DNA): TGTGCCAGCAGCTTCCGGGGGCACAGCTCCTACGAGCAGTACTTC. As protein: CASSFRGHSSYEQYF.

A single count supports this clone. CDR3 sequence: CASSRREGVGYGYTF. The CDR3 DNA follows: TGTGCCAGTAGTAGAAGGGAGGGCGTCGGCTATGGCTACACCTTC. The chain joins TRBV19 to TRBJ1-2; no clear D. The CDR3 is 15 amino acids. Germline values: CDR1 LNHDA, CDR2 SQIVND (reference sequence). Trimming cost V 4 bases and J 4 bases, with 16 bases left between them.

The chain is built from TRBV6-5 and TRBJ2-1; unclear D gene. Germline loops: CDR1 MNHEY, CDR2 SVGAGI. CDR3 length: 16 amino acids. Trimming took off 4 bases at V and 1 base at J, with 14 bases between the two ends. The CDR3 sequence: CASSWLRTGSYNEQFF. CDR3 nucleotide sequence: TGTGCCAGCAGTTGGCTTCGGACGGGTTCCTACAATGAGCAGTTCTTC.

This clone has a single count. The CDR3 loop is CASSLRSGANTGELFF. In DNA, the CDR3 is TGCGCCAGCAGCTTGAGGAGCGGAGCGAACACCGGGGAGCTGTTTTTT. The genes are TRBV5-1 and TRBJ2-2; possibly TRBD2 for D (5 bases). Per germline, CDR1 SGHRS and CDR2 YFSETQ. The CDR3 totals 16 residues. Trimming pared 1 base from V and 0 bases from J, leaving 10 bases between.

The gene calls are TRBV5-1 and TRBJ1-4, with 7 bases identical to TRBD1. CDR3 length: 15 residues. Looked up from germline, CDR1 is SGHRS and CDR2 is YFSETQ. The V and J ends lost 2 bases and 5 bases, in that order; junction bases with no gene match: 6. CDR3 in DNA: TGCGCCAGCAGCTTAAGCGCAGGGGGGAATGAAAAACTGTTTTTT. It encodes CASSLSAGGNEKLFF.

The chain carries TRBV7-2 and TRBJ1-3; 11 bases fit TRBD1. From germline, CDR1 is SGHTA and CDR2 FQGNSA. The CDR3 sequence is 16 residues long. V shed 4 bases, J shed 4 bases, and the junction held 6 bases outside the gene matches. For the CDR3, the DNA is TGTGCCAGCAGCTACGGACAGGGGGCTTCCGGAAACACCATATATTTT. It specifies CASSYGQGASGNTIYF.

This clone was detected only once. The V gene is TRBV5-1, the J gene TRBJ2-5; 7 positions agree with TRBD2. The V and J ends lost 7 bases and 1 base, in that order; junction bases with no gene match: 16. The CDR3 spans 17 residues. Germline V gene sequence: CDR1 SGHRS, CDR2 YFSETQ. The CDR3 region is CASFGSLADHSQETQYF. The CDR3 DNA reads TGCGCCAGCTTTGGGTCGCTAGCGGATCATTCCCAAGAGACCCAGTACTTC.

The rearrangement links TRBV18 to TRBJ2-1, with TRBD2 matching 8 bases. CDR1 and CDR2 from the germline V gene are KGHSH and LQKENI. The CDR3 totals 15 residues. The J segment lost 2 bases and the V segment lost 6 bases, leaving 6 bases of the junction unmatched. CDR3 residues: CASSRGLAPYNEQFF. CDR3 DNA: TGTGCCAGCTCCCGTGGACTAGCCCCCTACAATGAGCAGTTCTTC. Variable domain in full (rest from reference TRBV18 and TRBJ2-1): NAGVMQNPRHLVRRRGQEARLRCSPMKGHSHVYWYRQLPEEGLKFMVYLQKENIIDESGMPKERFSAEFPKEGPSILRIQQVVRGDSAAYFCASSRGLAPYNEQFFGPGTRLTVL.

This clone has just one count. This sequence joins TRBV15 and TRBJ1-3; the D gene is possibly TRBD1 (5 bases). Germline lookup yields CDR1 LNHNV and CDR2 YYDKDF (reference sequence). The V and J ends lost 1 base and 4 bases respectively, with 14 bases between them. CDR3 length: 16 residues. For the CDR3, the DNA is TGTGCCACCAGCAGAGTTGACAGACCCCTGGGAAACACCATATATTTT. Protein product: CATSRVDRPLGNTIYF.